The clone carrying this T cell receptor beta chain appeared a few times. This specimen belongs to a study of T-cell reconstitution after alpha-beta-depleted transplantation in children. The CDR3 length is 15 residues. The V end was cut by 4 bases, the J end by 2 bases, with 13 bases between. Molecular barcoding with unique molecular identifiers was used for the TCRbeta library. TCRdb called the PCR reads again in MiXCR, with one record for every CDR3 protein. The sample shows around 440,000 distinct CDR3 sequences, about 16% of them seen only once. Sequencing was performed on PBMCs, mostly from graft donor cells, taken 360 days after TCRalphabeta/CD19-depleted stem cell transplant. The source is a boy under three years old who had a stem cell transplant for Wiskott-Aldrich syndrome, so the T cells may come from the graft donor. The chain has TRBV12-3 or TRBV12-4 and TRBJ2-3; D is undetermined. DNA of the CDR3: TGTGCCAGCAGTTCCCTTAGGAGATTCACAGATACGCAGTATTTT. Its translation: CASSSLRRFTDTQYF.